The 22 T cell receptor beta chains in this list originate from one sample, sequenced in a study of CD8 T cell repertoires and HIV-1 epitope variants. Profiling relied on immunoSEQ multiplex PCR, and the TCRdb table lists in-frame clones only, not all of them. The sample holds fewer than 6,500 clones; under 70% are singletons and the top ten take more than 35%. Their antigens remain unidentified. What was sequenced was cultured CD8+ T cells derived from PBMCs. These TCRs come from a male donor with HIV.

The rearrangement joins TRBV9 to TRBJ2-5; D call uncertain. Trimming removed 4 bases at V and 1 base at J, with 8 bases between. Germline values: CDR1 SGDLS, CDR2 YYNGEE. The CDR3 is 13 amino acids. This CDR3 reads CASSLEVQETQYF. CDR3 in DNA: TGTGCCAGCAGCCTAGAGGTCCAAGAGACCCAGTACTTC.

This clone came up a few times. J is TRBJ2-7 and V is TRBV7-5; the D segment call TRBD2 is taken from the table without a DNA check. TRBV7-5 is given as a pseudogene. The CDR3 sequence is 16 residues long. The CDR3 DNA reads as TGTGCCAGAAGCTCCCGACTAGCGGGAGGTCCCTACGAGCAGTACTTC. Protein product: CARSSRLAGGPYEQYF.

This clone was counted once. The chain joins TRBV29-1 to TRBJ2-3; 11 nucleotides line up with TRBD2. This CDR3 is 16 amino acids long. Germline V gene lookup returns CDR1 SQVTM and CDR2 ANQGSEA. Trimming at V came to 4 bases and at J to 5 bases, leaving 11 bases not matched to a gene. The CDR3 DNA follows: TGCAGCGTTGGCGGGACTAGCGGCCAGCTAGGAGATACGCAGTATTTT. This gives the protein CSVGGTSGQLGDTQYF.

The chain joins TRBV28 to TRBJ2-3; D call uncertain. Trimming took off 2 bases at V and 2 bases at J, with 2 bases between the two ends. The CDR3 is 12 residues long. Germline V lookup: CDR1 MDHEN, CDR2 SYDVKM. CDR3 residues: CASSLHTDTQYF. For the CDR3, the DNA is TGTGCCAGCAGTTTACACACAGATACGCAGTATTTT.

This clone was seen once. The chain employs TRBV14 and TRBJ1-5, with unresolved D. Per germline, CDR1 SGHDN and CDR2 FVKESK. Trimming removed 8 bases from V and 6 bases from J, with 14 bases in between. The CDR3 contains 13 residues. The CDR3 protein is CASGRGPGQPQHF. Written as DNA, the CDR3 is TGTGCCAGCGGGCGAGGTCCCGGTCAGCCCCAGCATTTT. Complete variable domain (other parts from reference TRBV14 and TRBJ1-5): EAGVTQFPSHSVIEKGQTVTLRCDPISGHDNLYWYRRVMGKEIKFLLHFVKESKQDESGMPNNRFLAERTGGTYSTLKVQPAELEDSGVYFCASGRGPGQPQHFGDGTRLSIL.

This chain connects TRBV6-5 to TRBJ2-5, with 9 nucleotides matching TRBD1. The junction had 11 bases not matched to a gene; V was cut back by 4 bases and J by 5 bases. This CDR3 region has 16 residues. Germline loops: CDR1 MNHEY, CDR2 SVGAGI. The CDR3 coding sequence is TGTGCCAGCAGTTTTCCGGGACAGGGAGGGGCGGAGACCCAGTACTTC. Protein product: CASSFPGQGGAETQYF.

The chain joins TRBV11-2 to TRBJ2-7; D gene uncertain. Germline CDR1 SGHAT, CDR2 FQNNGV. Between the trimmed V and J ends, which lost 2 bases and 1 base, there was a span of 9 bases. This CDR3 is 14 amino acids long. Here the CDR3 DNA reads TGTGCCAGCAGCTTAAGCGACGGATCCTACGAGCAGTACTTC. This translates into CASSLSDGSYEQYF. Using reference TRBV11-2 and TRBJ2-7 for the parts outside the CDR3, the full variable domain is EAGVAQSPRYKIIEKRQSVAFWCNPISGHATLYWYQQILGQGPKLLIQFQNNGVVDDSQLPKDRFSAERLKGVDSTLKIQPAKLEDSAVYLCASSLSDGSYEQYFGPGTRLTVT.

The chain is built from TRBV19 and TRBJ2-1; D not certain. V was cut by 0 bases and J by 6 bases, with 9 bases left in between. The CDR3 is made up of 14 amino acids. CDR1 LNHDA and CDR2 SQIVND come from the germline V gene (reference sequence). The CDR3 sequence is CASSIDVQFNEQFF. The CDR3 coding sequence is TGTGCCAGTAGTATAGATGTCCAGTTCAATGAGCAGTTCTTC.

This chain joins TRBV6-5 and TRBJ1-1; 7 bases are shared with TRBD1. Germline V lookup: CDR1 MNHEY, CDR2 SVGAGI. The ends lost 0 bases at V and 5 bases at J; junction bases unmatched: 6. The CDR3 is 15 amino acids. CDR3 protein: CASSYSDRLRTEAFF. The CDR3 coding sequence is TGTGCCAGCAGTTACTCGGACAGGCTTAGGACTGAAGCTTTCTTT.

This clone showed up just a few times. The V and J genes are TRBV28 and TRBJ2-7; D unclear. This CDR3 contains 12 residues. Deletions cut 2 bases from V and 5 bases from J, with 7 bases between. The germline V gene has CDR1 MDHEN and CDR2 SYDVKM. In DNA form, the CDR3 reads TGTGCCAGCAGTTTAAGCTGGAACGAGCAGTACTTC. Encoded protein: CASSLSWNEQYF.

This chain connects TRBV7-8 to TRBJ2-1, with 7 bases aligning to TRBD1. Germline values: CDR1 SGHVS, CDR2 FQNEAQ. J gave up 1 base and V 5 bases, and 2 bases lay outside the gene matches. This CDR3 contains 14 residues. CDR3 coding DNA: TGTGCCAGCAGCCCGACAGGGTCCTACAATGAGCAGTTCTTC. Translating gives CASSPTGSYNEQFF. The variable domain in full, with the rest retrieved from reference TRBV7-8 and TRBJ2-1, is GAGVSQSPRYKVAKRGQDVALRCDPISGHVSLFWYQQALGQGPEFLTYFQNEAQLDKSGLPSDRFFAERPEGSVSTLKIQRTQQEDSAVYLCASSPTGSYNEQFFGPGTRLTVL.

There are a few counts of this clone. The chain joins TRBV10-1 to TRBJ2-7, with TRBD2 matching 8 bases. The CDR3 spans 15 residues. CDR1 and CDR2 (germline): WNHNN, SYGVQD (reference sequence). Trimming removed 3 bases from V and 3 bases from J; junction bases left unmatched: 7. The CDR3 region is CASSETSGVFYEQYF. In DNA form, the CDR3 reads TGCGCCAGCAGTGAAACTAGCGGTGTCTTCTACGAGCAGTACTTC.

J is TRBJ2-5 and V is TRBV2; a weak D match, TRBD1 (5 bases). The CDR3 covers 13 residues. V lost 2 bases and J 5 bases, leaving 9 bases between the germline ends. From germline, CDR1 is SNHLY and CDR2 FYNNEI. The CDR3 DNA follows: TGTGCCAGCAGTGAAACCAGGGCGGAGACCCAGTACTTC. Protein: CASSETRAETQYF.

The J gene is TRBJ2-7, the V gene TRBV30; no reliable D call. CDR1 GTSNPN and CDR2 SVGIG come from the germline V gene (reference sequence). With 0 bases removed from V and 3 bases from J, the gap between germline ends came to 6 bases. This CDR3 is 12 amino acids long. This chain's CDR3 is CAWSVGSYEQYF. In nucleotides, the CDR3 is TGTGCCTGGAGTGTAGGTAGCTACGAGCAGTACTTC.

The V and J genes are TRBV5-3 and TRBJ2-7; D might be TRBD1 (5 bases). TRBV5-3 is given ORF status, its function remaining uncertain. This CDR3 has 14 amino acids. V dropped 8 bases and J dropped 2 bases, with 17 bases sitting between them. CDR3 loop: CASSDSTVTYEQYF. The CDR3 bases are TGTGCCAGCAGCGACTCGACAGTTACCTACGAGCAGTACTTC.

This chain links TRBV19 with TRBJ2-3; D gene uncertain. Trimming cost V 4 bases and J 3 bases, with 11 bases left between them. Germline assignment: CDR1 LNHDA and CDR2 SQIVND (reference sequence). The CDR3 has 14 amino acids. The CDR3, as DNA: TGTGCCAGTAGTACCGGGCCCGAAACAGATACGCAGTATTTT. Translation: CASSTGPETDTQYF.

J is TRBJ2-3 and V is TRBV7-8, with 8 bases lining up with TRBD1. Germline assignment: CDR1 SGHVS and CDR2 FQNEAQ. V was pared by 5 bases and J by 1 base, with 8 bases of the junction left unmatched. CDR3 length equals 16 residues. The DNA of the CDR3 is TGTGCCAGCAGCCCGCAGACAGGGGTACGCACAGATACGCAGTATTTT. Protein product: CASSPQTGVRTDTQYF. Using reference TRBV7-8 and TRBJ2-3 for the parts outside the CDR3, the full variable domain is GAGVSQSPRYKVAKRGQDVALRCDPISGHVSLFWYQQALGQGPEFLTYFQNEAQLDKSGLPSDRFFAERPEGSVSTLKIQRTQQEDSAVYLCASSPQTGVRTDTQYFGPGTRLTVL.

CDR3 in amino acids: CARPDRQHSYEQYF. CDR3 nucleotide sequence: TGTGCCAGACCCGACAGACAACACTCCTACGAGCAGTACTTC. The genes are TRBV19 and TRBJ2-7; TRBD1 is a possible D gene (5 bases). The germline CDR1 and CDR2 sequences are LNHDA and SQIVND (reference sequence). V dropped 9 bases and J dropped 0 bases, with 15 bases sitting between them. This CDR3 region has 14 residues.

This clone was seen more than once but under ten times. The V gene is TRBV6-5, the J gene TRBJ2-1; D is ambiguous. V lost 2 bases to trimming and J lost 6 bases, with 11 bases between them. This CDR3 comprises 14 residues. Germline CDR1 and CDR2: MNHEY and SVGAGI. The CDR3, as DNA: TGTGCCAGCAGTTACCTTGGGCGGTCCAATGAGCAGTTCTTC. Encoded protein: CASSYLGRSNEQFF.

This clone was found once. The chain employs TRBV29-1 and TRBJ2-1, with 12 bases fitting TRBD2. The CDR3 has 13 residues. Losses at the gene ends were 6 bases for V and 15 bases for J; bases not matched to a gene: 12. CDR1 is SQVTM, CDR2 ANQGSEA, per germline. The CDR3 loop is CSVRYGLAGSLFF. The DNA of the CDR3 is TGCAGCGTCAGATATGGACTAGCGGGGAGCTTGTTCTTC.

CDR3 protein: CASSYYADTQYF. DNA for the CDR3: TGTGCCAGCAGCTACTACGCGGATACGCAGTATTTT. The rearrangement uses TRBV7-9 and TRBJ2-3; D unresolved. V shed 4 bases and J shed 6 bases, with 8 bases lying between them. Germline CDR1 is SEHNR and CDR2 is FQNEAQ (reference sequence). The CDR3 has 12 amino acids.

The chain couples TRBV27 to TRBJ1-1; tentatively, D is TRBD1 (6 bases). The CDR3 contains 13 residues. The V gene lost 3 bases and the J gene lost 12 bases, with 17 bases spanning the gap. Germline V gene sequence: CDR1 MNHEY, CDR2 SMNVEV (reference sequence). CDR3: CASSFTGGEETFF. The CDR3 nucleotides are TGTGCCAGCAGTTTTACGGGGGGCGAGGAAACTTTCTTT.